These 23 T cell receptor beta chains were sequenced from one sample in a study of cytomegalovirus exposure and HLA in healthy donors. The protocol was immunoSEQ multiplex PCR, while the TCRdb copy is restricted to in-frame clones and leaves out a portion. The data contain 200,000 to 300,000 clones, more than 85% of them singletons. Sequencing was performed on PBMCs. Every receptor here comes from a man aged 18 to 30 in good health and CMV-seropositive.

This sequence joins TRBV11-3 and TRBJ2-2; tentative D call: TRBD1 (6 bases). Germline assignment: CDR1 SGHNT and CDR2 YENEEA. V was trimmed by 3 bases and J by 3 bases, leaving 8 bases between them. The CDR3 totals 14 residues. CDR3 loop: CASSLNRDTGELFF. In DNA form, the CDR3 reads TGTGCCAGCAGCTTGAACAGGGACACCGGGGAGCTGTTTTTT.

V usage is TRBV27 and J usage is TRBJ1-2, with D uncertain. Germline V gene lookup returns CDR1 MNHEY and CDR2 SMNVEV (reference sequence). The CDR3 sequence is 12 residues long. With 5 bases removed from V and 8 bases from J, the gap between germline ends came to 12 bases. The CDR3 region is CASSPMGWGYTF. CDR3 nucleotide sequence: TGTGCCAGCAGTCCAATGGGGTGGGGCTACACCTTC.

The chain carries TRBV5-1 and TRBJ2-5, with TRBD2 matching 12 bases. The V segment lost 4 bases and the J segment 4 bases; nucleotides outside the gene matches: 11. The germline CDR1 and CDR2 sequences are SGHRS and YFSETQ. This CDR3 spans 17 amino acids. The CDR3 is CASSPLWRLAGAETQYF. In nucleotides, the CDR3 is TGCGCCAGCAGCCCTCTTTGGCGACTAGCGGGAGCAGAGACCCAGTACTTC.

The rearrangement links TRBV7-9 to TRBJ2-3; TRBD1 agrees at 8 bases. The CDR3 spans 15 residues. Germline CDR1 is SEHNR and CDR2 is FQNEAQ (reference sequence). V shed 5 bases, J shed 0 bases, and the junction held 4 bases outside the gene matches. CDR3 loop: CASSPGQGSTDTQYF. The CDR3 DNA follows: TGTGCCAGCAGCCCTGGACAGGGTAGCACAGATACGCAGTATTTT.

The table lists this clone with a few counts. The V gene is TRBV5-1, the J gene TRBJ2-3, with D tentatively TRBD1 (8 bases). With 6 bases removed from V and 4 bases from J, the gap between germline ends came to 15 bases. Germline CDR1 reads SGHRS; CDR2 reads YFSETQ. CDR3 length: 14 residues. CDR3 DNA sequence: TGCGCCAGCAACAGGGGGACTAATGCAGATACGCAGTATTTT. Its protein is CASNRGTNADTQYF.

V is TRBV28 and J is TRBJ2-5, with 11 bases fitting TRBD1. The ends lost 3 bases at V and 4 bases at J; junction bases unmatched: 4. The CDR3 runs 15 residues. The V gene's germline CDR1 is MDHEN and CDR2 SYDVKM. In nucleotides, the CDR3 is TGTGCCAGCAGTTTCCGGACAGGGGGCTCAGAGACCCAGTACTTC. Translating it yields CASSFRTGGSETQYF.

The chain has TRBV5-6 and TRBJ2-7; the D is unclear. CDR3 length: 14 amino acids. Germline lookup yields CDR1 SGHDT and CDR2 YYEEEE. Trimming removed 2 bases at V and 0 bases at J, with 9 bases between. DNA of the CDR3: TGTGCCAGCAGCTTACGCGGAGACTCCTACGAGCAGTACTTC. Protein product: CASSLRGDSYEQYF.

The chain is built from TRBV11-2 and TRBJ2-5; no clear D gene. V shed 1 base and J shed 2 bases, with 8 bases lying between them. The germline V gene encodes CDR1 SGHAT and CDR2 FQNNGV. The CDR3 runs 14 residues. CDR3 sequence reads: CASSLGGRQETQYF. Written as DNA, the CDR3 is TGTGCCAGCAGCTTAGGTGGACGTCAAGAGACCCAGTACTTC.

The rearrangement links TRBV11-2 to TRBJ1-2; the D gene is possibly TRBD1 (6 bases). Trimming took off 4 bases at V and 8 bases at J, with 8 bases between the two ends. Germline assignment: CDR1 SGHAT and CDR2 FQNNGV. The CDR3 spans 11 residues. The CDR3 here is CASSSGGGYTF. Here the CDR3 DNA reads TGTGCCAGCAGCTCTGGGGGCGGCTACACCTTC. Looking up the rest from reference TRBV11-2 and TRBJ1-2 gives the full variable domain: EAGVAQSPRYKIIEKRQSVAFWCNPISGHATLYWYQQILGQGPKLLIQFQNNGVVDDSQLPKDRFSAERLKGVDSTLKIQPAKLEDSAVYLCASSSGGGYTFGSGTRLTVV.

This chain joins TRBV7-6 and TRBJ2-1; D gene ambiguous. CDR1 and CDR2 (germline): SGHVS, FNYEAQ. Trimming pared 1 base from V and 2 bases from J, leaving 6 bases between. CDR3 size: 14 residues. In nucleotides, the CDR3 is TGTGCCAGCAGCTTAGGGGCCACCTACAATGAGCAGTTCTTC. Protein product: CASSLGATYNEQFF.

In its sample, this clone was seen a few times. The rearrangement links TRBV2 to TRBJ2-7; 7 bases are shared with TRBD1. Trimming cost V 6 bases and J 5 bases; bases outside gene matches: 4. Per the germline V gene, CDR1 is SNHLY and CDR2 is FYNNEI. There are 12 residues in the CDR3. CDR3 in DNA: TGTGCCAGCAGCAGAACAGGGGACGAGCAGTACTTC. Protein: CASSRTGDEQYF.

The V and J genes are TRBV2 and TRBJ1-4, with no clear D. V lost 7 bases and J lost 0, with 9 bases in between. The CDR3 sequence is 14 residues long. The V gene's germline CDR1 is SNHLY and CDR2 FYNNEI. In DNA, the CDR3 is TGTGCCAGCACCCCGATTGCAACTAATGAAAAACTGTTTTTT. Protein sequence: CASTPIATNEKLFF.

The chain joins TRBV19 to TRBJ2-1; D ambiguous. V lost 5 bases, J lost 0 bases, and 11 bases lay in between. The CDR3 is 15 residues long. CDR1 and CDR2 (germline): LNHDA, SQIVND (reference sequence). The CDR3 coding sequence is TGTGCCAGTAGTGATGACTGGAGCTCCTACAATGAGCAGTTCTTC. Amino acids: CASSDDWSSYNEQFF.

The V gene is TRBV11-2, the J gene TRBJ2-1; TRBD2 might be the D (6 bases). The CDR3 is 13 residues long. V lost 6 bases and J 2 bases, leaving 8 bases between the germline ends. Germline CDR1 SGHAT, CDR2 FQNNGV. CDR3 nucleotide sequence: TGTGCCAGCAGGCGGGAAACCTACAATGAGCAGTTCTTC. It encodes CASRRETYNEQFF. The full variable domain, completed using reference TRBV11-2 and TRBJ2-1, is EAGVAQSPRYKIIEKRQSVAFWCNPISGHATLYWYQQILGQGPKLLIQFQNNGVVDDSQLPKDRFSAERLKGVDSTLKIQPAKLEDSAVYLCASRRETYNEQFFGPGTRLTVL.

In nucleotides, the CDR3 is TGTGCCAGCAGCCCGGGACAGGGCACAGATACGCAGTATTTT. It translates to CASSPGQGTDTQYF. This chain joins TRBV13 and TRBJ2-3, with 8 bases aligning to TRBD1. The CDR3 is made up of 14 amino acids. Trimming took 5 bases from V and 1 from J; bases not matched to a gene: 2. In germline, CDR1 is PRHDT, CDR2 FYEKMQ (reference sequence).

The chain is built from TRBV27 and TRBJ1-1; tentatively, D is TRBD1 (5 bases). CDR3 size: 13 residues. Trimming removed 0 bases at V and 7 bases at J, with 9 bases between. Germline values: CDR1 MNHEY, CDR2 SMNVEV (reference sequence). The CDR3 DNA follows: TGTGCCAGCAGTTTATCGCTGGGACTTGAAGCTTTCTTT. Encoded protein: CASSLSLGLEAFF.

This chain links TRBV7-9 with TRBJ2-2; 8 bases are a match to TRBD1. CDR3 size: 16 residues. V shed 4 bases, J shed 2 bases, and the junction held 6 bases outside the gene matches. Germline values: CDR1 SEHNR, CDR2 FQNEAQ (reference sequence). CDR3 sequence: CASSSPGQANTGELFF. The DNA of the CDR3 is TGTGCCAGCAGCTCGCCGGGACAGGCTAACACCGGGGAGCTGTTTTTT.

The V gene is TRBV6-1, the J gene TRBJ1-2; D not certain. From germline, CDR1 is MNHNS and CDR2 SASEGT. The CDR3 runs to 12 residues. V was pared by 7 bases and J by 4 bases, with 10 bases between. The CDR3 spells CASTVLFYGYTF. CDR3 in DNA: TGTGCCAGCACGGTCCTCTTCTATGGCTACACCTTC.

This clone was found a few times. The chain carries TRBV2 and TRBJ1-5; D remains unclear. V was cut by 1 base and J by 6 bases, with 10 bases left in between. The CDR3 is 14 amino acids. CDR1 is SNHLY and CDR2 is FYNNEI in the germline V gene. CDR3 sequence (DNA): TGTGCCAGCAGTGAAGAAGGGAGTGGTCAGCCCCAGCATTTT. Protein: CASSEEGSGQPQHF.

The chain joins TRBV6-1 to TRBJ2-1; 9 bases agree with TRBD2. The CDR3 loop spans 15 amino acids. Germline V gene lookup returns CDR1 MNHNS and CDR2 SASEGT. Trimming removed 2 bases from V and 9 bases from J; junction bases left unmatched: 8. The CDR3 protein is CASSEIAGGPGEQFF. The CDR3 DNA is TGTGCCAGCAGTGAAATCGCGGGAGGGCCCGGTGAGCAGTTCTTC.

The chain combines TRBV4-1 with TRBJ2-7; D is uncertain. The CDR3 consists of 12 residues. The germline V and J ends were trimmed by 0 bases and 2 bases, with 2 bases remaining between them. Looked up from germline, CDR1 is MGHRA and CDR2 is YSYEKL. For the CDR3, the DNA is TGCGCCAGCAGCCAAGATGCCTACGAGCAGTACTTC. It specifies CASSQDAYEQYF.

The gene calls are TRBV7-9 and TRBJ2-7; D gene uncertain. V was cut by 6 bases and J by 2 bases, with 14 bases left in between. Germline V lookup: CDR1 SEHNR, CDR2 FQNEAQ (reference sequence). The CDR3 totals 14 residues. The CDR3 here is CASSYGRLTYEQYF. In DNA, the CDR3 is TGTGCCAGCAGTTATGGACGCCTGACCTACGAGCAGTACTTC.

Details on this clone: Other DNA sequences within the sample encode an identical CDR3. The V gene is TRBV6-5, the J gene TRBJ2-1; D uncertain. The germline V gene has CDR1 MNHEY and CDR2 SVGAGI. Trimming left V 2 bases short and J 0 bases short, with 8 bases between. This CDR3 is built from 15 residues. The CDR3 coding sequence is TGTGCCAGCAGTTACACGTCAGGCTCCTACAATGAGCAGTTCTTC. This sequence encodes CASSYTSGSYNEQFF.